Below are 15 T cell receptor beta chains sequenced from a single sample in a study of T-cell reconstitution after alpha-beta-depleted transplantation in children. Unique molecular identifiers were used to barcode this TCRbeta library. TCRdb reprocessed the PCR reads via MiXCR and lists one record per CDR3 protein. The profile covers about 540,000 distinct CDR3 sequences, with 15% to 20% appearing a single time and roughly 3.3% taken by the ten largest. The specimen was PBMCs from the stem cell graft donor, collected from the stem cell graft. Source of these receptors: a human donor who donated a stem cell graft to a child with acute lymphoblastic leukemia.

This chain uses TRBV7-9 with TRBJ1-5; no firm D call. The V end lost 5 bases, the J end lost 4 bases, and 15 bases lay between the germline ends. Per the germline V gene, CDR1 is SEHNR and CDR2 is FQNEAQ (reference sequence). The CDR3 length is 15 residues. CDR3 DNA: TGTGCCAGCAGCCAGTCTGGTCCACTTAATCAGCCCCAGCATTTT. Its protein is CASSQSGPLNQPQHF.

The CDR3 DNA is TGTGCCAGTAATGACGGATCCTACAATGAGCAGTTCTTC. It codes for CASNDGSYNEQFF. The J gene is TRBJ2-1, the V gene TRBV19; D not resolved. The CDR3 runs to 13 residues. Germline V gives CDR1 LNHDA, CDR2 SQIVND (reference sequence). Trimming removed 7 bases from V and 1 base from J, with 8 bases in between.

The chain uses TRBV9 and TRBJ2-7; TRBD1 matches 9 bases. V shed 3 bases and J 2 bases; nucleotides not matched to a gene: 6. CDR3 length: 15 amino acids. The germline CDR1 and CDR2 sequences are SGDLS and YYNGEE. The CDR3 here is CASSAGTGSTYEQYF. The CDR3 DNA reads as TGTGCCAGCAGCGCGGGGACAGGGAGCACCTACGAGCAGTACTTC.

This sequence joins TRBV12-3 or TRBV12-4 and TRBJ1-1; D not certain. The CDR3 loop spans 14 amino acids. The ends were cut back, 3 bases at V and 4 bases at J, with 12 bases in the middle. The CDR3: CASSFWQVGTEAFF. CDR3 sequence (DNA): TGTGCCAGCAGTTTCTGGCAGGTGGGCACTGAAGCTTTCTTT.

This sequence joins TRBV29-1 and TRBJ2-1; a possible D gene is TRBD1 (6 bases). Trimming took 3 bases from V and 4 from J, leaving 13 bases between them. Germline V CDR1 and CDR2: SQVTM, ANQGSEA. The CDR3 sequence is 14 residues long. CDR3 loop: CSVEGHRGYNEQFF. CDR3 bases: TGCAGCGTTGAGGGACACCGAGGGTACAATGAGCAGTTCTTC.

V and J are TRBV15 and TRBJ2-7; no clear D gene. The germline CDR1 and CDR2 sequences are LNHNV and YYDKDF (reference sequence). The length of the CDR3 is 12 residues. The V gene lost 0 bases and the J gene lost 10 bases, with 10 bases spanning the gap. DNA for the CDR3: TGTGCCACCAGCAGAGATCAGAACCTACAGTACTTC. Translation: CATSRDQNLQYF.

This chain connects TRBV7-9 to TRBJ1-5; no clear D. V was trimmed by 1 base and J by 4 bases, leaving 11 bases between them. Germline CDR1 and CDR2: SEHNR and FQNEAQ (reference sequence). CDR3 size: 15 residues. CDR3 sequence reads: CASSLGRGLNQPQHF. CDR3 DNA sequence: TGTGCCAGCAGCTTAGGACGAGGATTGAATCAGCCCCAGCATTTT.

V is TRBV10-2 and J is TRBJ1-6; 9 nucleotides match TRBD1. The CDR3 has 14 residues. Germline V gene data show CDR1 as WSHSY and CDR2 as SAAADI. Trimming removed 8 bases from V and 6 bases from J; junction bases left unmatched: 5. CDR3 protein: CASAEGQGNSPLHF. For the CDR3, the DNA is TGCGCCAGCGCCGAGGGACAGGGTAATTCACCCCTCCACTTT.

A few counts support this clonotype. The rearrangement uses TRBV5-1 and TRBJ2-1, with 10 bases that match TRBD2. Germline V gene data show CDR1 as SGHRS and CDR2 as YFSETQ. The CDR3 contains 16 residues. With 5 bases clipped from V and 6 bases from J, the junction kept 11 bases outside the gene matches. This CDR3 reads CASSMSSGSISNEQFF. The CDR3, as DNA: TGCGCCAGCAGTATGTCTAGCGGGAGTATCAGCAATGAGCAGTTCTTC.

This clonotype was counted a few times. The V call is TRBV27, the J call TRBJ2-3; TRBD1 matches at 7 bases. The CDR3 totals 13 residues. Per germline, CDR1 MNHEY and CDR2 SMNVEV (reference sequence). V shed 4 bases, J shed 4 bases, and the junction held 2 bases outside the gene matches. CDR3 loop: CASSYGQADTQYF. In DNA form, the CDR3 reads TGTGCCAGCAGTTATGGACAGGCAGATACGCAGTATTTT.

V is TRBV28 and J is TRBJ1-2, with D uncertain. The germline CDR1 and CDR2 sequences are MDHEN and SYDVKM. Deletions cut 6 bases from V and 8 bases from J, with 16 bases between. The CDR3 runs 13 residues. CDR3 in DNA: TGTGCCAGCAGCGGCCGGGAGCAAAAGGGCTACACCTTC. It translates to CASSGREQKGYTF.

The CDR3 is CASSPTVLGYEQYF. In nucleotides, the CDR3 is TGTGCCAGCAGTCCGACAGTGCTAGGCTACGAGCAGTACTTC. This rearrangement joins TRBV27 to TRBJ2-7, with a weak D call TRBD1 (5 bases). V gave up 5 bases and J gave up 3 bases, with 14 bases separating them. The CDR3 is made up of 14 amino acids. Germline V gene sequence: CDR1 MNHEY, CDR2 SMNVEV (reference sequence).

The chain combines TRBV11-3 with TRBJ2-2, with 8 bases matching TRBD1. The CDR3 is made up of 13 amino acids. Germline V gene sequence: CDR1 SGHNT, CDR2 YENEEA. V shed 6 bases and J 5 bases; nucleotides not matched to a gene: 2. This chain's CDR3 is CASRTGGTGELFF. CDR3 nucleotides: TGTGCCAGCAGAACAGGGGGGACCGGGGAGCTGTTTTTT.

This clonotype was counted a few times. The chain's CDR3 is CSAVAGDGFSYEQYF. CDR3 bases: TGCAGTGCTGTAGCGGGAGACGGTTTCTCCTACGAGCAGTACTTC. The chain recombines TRBV20-1 with TRBJ2-7; 9 bases are shared with TRBD2. V was pared by 5 bases and J by 0 bases, with 8 bases of the junction left unmatched. The CDR3 is made up of 15 amino acids. Per the germline V gene, CDR1 is DFQATT and CDR2 is SNEGSKA (reference sequence).

V and J are TRBV2 and TRBJ1-2, with 8 positions matching TRBD1. The V segment lost 1 base and the J segment 4 bases; nucleotides outside the gene matches: 8. This CDR3 spans 16 amino acids. From germline, CDR1 is SNHLY and CDR2 FYNNEI. CDR3 residues: CASSEGWTGKIYGYTF. The DNA for the CDR3 is TGTGCCAGCAGTGAAGGATGGACAGGGAAAATCTATGGCTACACCTTC.